The 8 T cell receptor beta chains below were found in one sample sequenced in a study of post-analysis software for immune sequencing data. Overall study results and limits: Roughly five TRBV segments were significantly more frequent in patients than in controls. TRBV5-6, TRBV5-1 and TRBV20-1 were among these segments.

These receptors' targets are unknown. Unique molecular identifiers tagged the TCR beta cDNA libraries. In TCRdb, the PCR reads were re-called with MiXCR into one record per CDR3 protein. The table lists 750,000 to 950,000 distinct CDR3 sequences, about 50% of them singletons. The source material was blood. These TCRs come from a girl aged 5-17 years with multiple sclerosis.

This chain joins TRBV6-2 or TRBV6-3 and TRBJ2-1, with TRBD1 as a possible D gene (6 bases). Germline V gene lookup returns CDR1 MNHEY and CDR2 SVGEGT. The CDR3 length is 14 residues. Trimming removed 5 bases from V and 12 bases from J, with 20 bases in between. The CDR3 protein is CASSQLGNRVRQFF. The CDR3 bases are TGTGCCAGCAGTCAATTGGGGAACAGGGTGAGGCAGTTCTTC.

The rearrangement links TRBV12-3 or TRBV12-4 to TRBJ2-6, with D unclear. Trimming removed 2 bases from V and 0 bases from J, with 8 bases in between. The CDR3 length is 16 residues. The CDR3 loop is CASSLPFFSGANVLTF. In DNA, the CDR3 is TGTGCCAGCAGTTTACCATTCTTCTCTGGGGCCAACGTCCTGACTTTC.

V usage is TRBV5-6 and J usage is TRBJ2-3, with D uncertain. V lost 1 base and J 5 bases, leaving 17 bases between the germline ends. Germline V gene sequence: CDR1 SGHDT, CDR2 YYEEEE. This CDR3 is 16 amino acids long. The CDR3 DNA reads as TGTGCCAGCAGCTTGCGGATCCGCCCTACCCTAGATACGCAGTATTTT. Its protein is CASSLRIRPTLDTQYF. The complete variable domain, with remaining parts taken from reference TRBV5-6 and TRBJ2-3, reads DAGVTQSPTHLIKTRGQQVTLRCSPKSGHDTVSWYQQALGQGPQFIFQYYEEEERQRGNFPDRFSGHQFPNYSSELNVNALLLGDSALYLCASSLRIRPTLDTQYFGPGTRLTVL.

The genes are TRBV5-1 and TRBJ2-4; TRBD2 matches at 10 bases. The tail of the sequence fits TRBJ2-7 better, so the J call may be wrong. This CDR3 has 15 residues. In germline, CDR1 is SGHRS, CDR2 YFSETQ. In DNA form, the CDR3 reads TGCGCCAGCAGCTTGGTTGGTAGCGGGAGGTACGAGCAGTACTTC. Protein: CASSLVGSGRYEQYF.

This clonotype has more than one count but fewer than ten. This chain uses TRBV29-1 with TRBJ2-5; D possibly matches TRBD1 or TRBD2 (6 bases each). The CDR3 sequence is 14 residues long. Germline V gives CDR1 SQVTM, CDR2 ANQGSEA. V was shortened by 4 bases and J by 4 bases, with 16 bases between the two germline ends. The DNA of the CDR3 is TGCAGCGTTGGTCAATCGGGGGCCTCAGAGACCCAGTACTTC. It codes for CSVGQSGASETQYF.

Concerning this clonotype: At one end, the junction sequence differs from germline, possibly due to a read error. V usage is TRBV29-1 and J usage is TRBJ2-7; TRBD2 matches at 8 bases. This CDR3 has 16 residues. The germline gives CDR1 SQVTM, CDR2 ANQGSEA. The CDR3, as DNA: TGCAGCATTGAGTGGGCGGGAGGTCCCTCCTCCTACGAGCAGTACTTC. This translates into CSIEWAGGPSSYEQYF.

This rearrangement joins TRBV3-1 to TRBJ2-5; TRBD1 matches 7 bases. From germline, CDR1 is LGHDT and CDR2 YNNKEL (reference sequence). The CDR3 runs to 14 residues. The V and J ends lost 4 bases and 2 bases, in that order; junction bases with no gene match: 4. The CDR3, as DNA: TGTGCCAGCAGCCCGACAGGGTTTCAAGAGACCCAGTACTTC. It encodes CASSPTGFQETQYF.

J is TRBJ2-2 and V is TRBV5-1, with D perhaps TRBD2 (5 bases). Trimming shortened V by 1 base and J by 0 bases, and 7 bases separated the two germline ends. In germline, CDR1 is SGHRS, CDR2 YFSETQ. The CDR3 contains 15 residues. The CDR3 DNA sequence: TGCGCCAGCAGCTTGTCACTAGCGAACACCGGGGAGCTGTTTTTT. Its translation: CASSLSLANTGELFF.